This T cell receptor (beta chain) emerged from a study of beta chain features in type 1 diabetes. Study outcomes and limitations: TCRB CDR3 length was moderately but significantly reduced in all four CD4+ subsets of Type 1 diabetes patients.

All of the isolated RNA was reverse transcribed, so expressed TCRB transcripts were sequenced. Naive, central memory and regulatory T cell samples averaged about 3.57 million immunoSEQ reads each. Data came from immunoSEQ multiplex PCR; TCRdb stores just in-frame clones and leaves some out. Of approximately 360,000 clones listed, around 12% are singletons. V lost 0 bases and J 2 bases, leaving 8 bases between the germline ends. Germline values: CDR1 SEHNR, CDR2 FQNEAQ (reference sequence). This CDR3 has 14 amino acids. This clone was counted a few times. Its antigen is still unknown. The chain employs TRBV7-9 and TRBJ2-7; D might be TRBD2 (5 bases). The sequence was collected from a woman aged 18 to 35 with type 1 diabetes. Sequenced input: naive CD4+ T cells from blood. The CDR3 loop is CASSLAIGAYEQYF. CDR3 DNA sequence: TGTGCCAGCAGCTTAGCTATCGGGGCCTACGAGCAGTACTTC.